Listed here are 23 T cell receptor beta chains from one sample, sequenced in a study of cytomegalovirus exposure and HLA in healthy donors (dated by TCRdb to 2016 to 2017). The protocol used for the library was the immunoSEQ multiplex PCR assay. A mixture of 60 forward primers for TCR Vbeta segments and 13 reverse primers for TCR Jbeta segments was used in the multiplex PCR. What TCRdb holds here is the immuneACCESS table cut down to in-frame rearrangements. Part of the clones is not present; checked against another copy, under half of the missing clones reflect an unresolved V gene, and the others are unexplained. This sample has a few hundred thousand clones in its table, and around 83% of those were observed once. Approximately 10% of the sample rests with the top ten. Sequenced sample: PBMCs. The origin of the receptors is a woman aged 50 to 60 in good health and CMV-seropositive.

Only one count was recorded for this clone. This CDR3 reads CSVGGQNYGYTF. The CDR3 bases are TGCAGCGTGGGGGGACAGAACTATGGCTACACCTTC. The chain carries TRBV29-1 and TRBJ1-2, with 7 positions matching TRBD1. Germline assignment: CDR1 SQVTM and CDR2 ANQGSEA. Losses at the gene ends were 6 bases for V and 2 bases for J; bases not matched to a gene: 3. CDR3 length equals 12 residues.

V and J are TRBV19 and TRBJ1-1; TRBD1 matches 7 bases. Germline CDR1 reads LNHDA; CDR2 reads SQIVND (reference sequence). Trimming took 0 bases from V and 6 from J; bases not matched to a gene: 16. CDR3 length: 18 residues. The chain's CDR3 is CASSIEGSRFRGCAEAFF. CDR3 nucleotides: TGTGCCAGTAGTATAGAGGGGTCTAGGTTCAGGGGGTGCGCTGAAGCTTTCTTT.

Concerning this clone: The same CDR3 can be traced to other DNA sequences in this sample. The CDR3, as DNA: TGTGCCAGCAGTACCCGAACAGGGGACTCCTACAATGAGCAGTTCTTC. Its translation: CASSTRTGDSYNEQFF. The chain recombines TRBV27 with TRBJ2-1; 7 nucleotides align to TRBD1. The V and J ends lost 5 bases and 0 bases, in that order; junction bases with no gene match: 7. Germline lookup yields CDR1 MNHEY and CDR2 SMNVEV (reference sequence). The CDR3 is 16 residues long.

This rearrangement joins TRBV28 to TRBJ2-5; 9 bases agree with TRBD1. CDR1 and CDR2 (germline): MDHEN, SYDVKM. The CDR3 length is 15 residues. V trimming: 5 bases; J trimming: 6 bases; junction bases outside the gene matches: 10. The CDR3 here is CASSLTGGNKKTQYF. The CDR3 DNA reads as TGTGCCAGCAGTCTTACAGGGGGCAATAAGAAGACCCAGTACTTC.

This rearrangement joins TRBV25-1 to TRBJ2-5; 9 bases align to TRBD1. The CDR3 totals 16 residues. Germline V CDR1 and CDR2: MGHDK, SYGVNS. V dropped 4 bases and J dropped 4; count of bases not matched to a gene: 10. CDR3 coding DNA: TGTGCCAGCAGTGCCTCACAGGGGGCGTGGGGAGAGACCCAGTACTTC. Translating gives CASSASQGAWGETQYF.

The gene calls are TRBV7-2 and TRBJ2-1; TRBD1 matches 10 bases. The CDR3 runs 15 residues. Germline CDR1 and CDR2: SGHTA and FQGNSA. J lost 5 bases, V lost 5 bases, and 6 bases had no gene match. The DNA for the CDR3 is TGTGCCAGCAGCAGACAGGGGGCGGAGGACAATGAGCAGTTCTTC. This sequence encodes CASSRQGAEDNEQFF.

This rearrangement joins TRBV11-2 to TRBJ1-1; TRBD1 matches 8 bases. This CDR3 is 14 amino acids long. CDR1 SGHAT and CDR2 FQNNGV come from the germline V gene. V was pared by 6 bases and J by 2 bases, with 5 bases of the junction left unmatched. This chain's CDR3 is CASSPDRGNTEAFF. The CDR3 region has the DNA TGTGCCAGCAGTCCCGACAGGGGTAACACTGAAGCTTTCTTT. The full variable domain, with the rest looked up from reference TRBV11-2 and TRBJ1-1, is EAGVAQSPRYKIIEKRQSVAFWCNPISGHATLYWYQQILGQGPKLLIQFQNNGVVDDSQLPKDRFSAERLKGVDSTLKIQPAKLEDSAVYLCASSPDRGNTEAFFGQGTRLTVV.

V is TRBV19 and J is TRBJ1-2; maybe TRBD1 (6 bases). The V and J ends lost 11 bases and 4 bases respectively, with 17 bases between them. This CDR3 comprises 13 residues. Germline assignment: CDR1 LNHDA and CDR2 SQIVND (reference sequence). The CDR3 loop is CAVRGGGSYGYTF. CDR3 sequence (DNA): TGTGCCGTCCGGGGAGGGGGAAGCTATGGCTACACCTTC.

The genes are TRBV5-4 and TRBJ2-5; the D is unclear. CDR1 is SGHNT and CDR2 is YYREEE in the germline V gene (reference sequence). The length of the CDR3 is 14 residues. V gave up 0 bases and J gave up 0 bases, with 6 bases separating them. The CDR3 DNA follows: TGTGCCAGCAGCTTGGATCTGTACCAAGAGACCCAGTACTTC. Protein product: CASSLDLYQETQYF.

The rearrangement uses TRBV11-2 and TRBJ1-1; D uncertain. Trimming cost V 5 bases and J 1 base, with 8 bases left between them. The CDR3 consists of 13 residues. The germline CDR1 and CDR2 sequences are SGHAT and FQNNGV. CDR3 nucleotide sequence: TGTGCCAGCAGCCGTCGGGGGAACACTGAAGCTTTCTTT. This encodes CASSRRGNTEAFF.

This clone occurred once. In DNA, the CDR3 is TGTGCCAGCAGTTTCAGGGCGGAGAACACTGAAGCTTTCTTT. Its translation: CASSFRAENTEAFF. The rearrangement uses TRBV25-1 and TRBJ1-1, with D possibly being TRBD1 (5 bases). Deletions cut 5 bases from V and 1 base from J, with 11 bases between. CDR1 MGHDK and CDR2 SYGVNS come from the germline V gene. The CDR3 extends over 14 amino acids.

The V call is TRBV5-1, the J call TRBJ2-5; TRBD2 might be the D (6 bases). Per germline, CDR1 SGHRS and CDR2 YFSETQ. The ends were cut back, 0 bases at V and 5 bases at J, with 17 bases in the middle. This CDR3 region has 16 residues. The CDR3, as DNA: TGCGCCAGCAGCTTGGACGGGGGTGGGTTAAGGGAGACCCAGTACTTC. Translated: CASSLDGGGLRETQYF.

In DNA, the CDR3 is TGTGCCTGGAGTGTAGGACAGGGTGGTTCACCCCTCCACTTT. As protein: CAWSVGQGGSPLHF. The chain has TRBV30 and TRBJ1-6; 8 bases are shared with TRBD1. The CDR3 runs 14 residues. V lost 0 bases, J lost 9 bases, and 4 bases stayed unmatched. Germline CDR1 reads GTSNPN; CDR2 reads SVGIG (reference sequence).

This clone was picked up one time. The chain has TRBV7-2 and TRBJ1-3; D might be TRBD1 (6 bases). Deletions cut 3 bases from V and 0 bases from J, with 6 bases between. Germline assignment: CDR1 SGHTA and CDR2 FQGNSA. The CDR3 extends over 14 amino acids. The CDR3 here is CASSLTGSGNTIYF. The CDR3, as DNA: TGTGCCAGCAGCTTGACAGGCTCTGGAAACACCATATATTTT.

V gene TRBV2 combines with J gene TRBJ1-1; TRBD1 might be the D (6 bases). Trimming removed 2 bases at V and 5 bases at J, with 12 bases between. There are 14 residues in the CDR3. In germline, CDR1 is SNHLY, CDR2 FYNNEI. The CDR3 nucleotides read TGTGCCAGCAGTGAACAACAGGGAAGGACTGAAGCTTTCTTT. Amino acid sequence: CASSEQQGRTEAFF.

For the CDR3, the DNA is TGTGCCAGCAGCGCCACAATGAAGGACTTGGCCTATGGCTACACCTTC. It is translated as CASSATMKDLAYGYTF. J is TRBJ1-2 and V is TRBV9; D ambiguous. CDR3 length: 16 amino acids. V lost 3 bases to trimming and J lost 4 bases, with 19 bases between them. Germline CDR1 reads SGDLS; CDR2 reads YYNGEE.

The V call is TRBV6-5, the J call TRBJ1-1, with D perhaps TRBD1 (5 bases). The V end was cut by 7 bases, the J end by 6 bases, with 15 bases between. The germline V gene has CDR1 MNHEY and CDR2 SVGAGI. There are 13 residues in the CDR3. The CDR3 coding sequence is TGTGCCAGCACCTCCAGGGATGGGTCTGAAGCTTTCTTT. This gives the protein CASTSRDGSEAFF.

The J gene is TRBJ2-6, the V gene TRBV7-6; 10 nucleotides line up with TRBD1. Germline V CDR1 and CDR2: SGHVS, FNYEAQ. The CDR3 covers 18 residues. J gave up 2 bases and V 5 bases, and 9 bases lay outside the gene matches. The CDR3 DNA follows: TGTGCCAGCAGCCTAGGCCGGGACAGGGGTGCTGGGGCCAACGTCCTGACTTTC. Protein: CASSLGRDRGAGANVLTF.

V usage is TRBV11-2 and J usage is TRBJ1-4; D perhaps matches TRBD1 (6 bases). V lost 4 bases and J 7 bases, leaving 16 bases between the germline ends. The CDR3 length is 15 residues. CDR1 is SGHAT, CDR2 FQNNGV, per germline. CDR3 sequence: CASSSRGAGGEKLFF. The CDR3 nucleotides read TGTGCCAGCAGCTCCCGGGGGGCGGGCGGTGAAAAACTGTTTTTT.

This clone has just one count. CDR3 amino acids: CASSPPDSLREQYF. The CDR3 coding sequence is TGTGCCAGCTCACCGCCGGACAGCCTTAGGGAGCAGTACTTC. The chain links TRBV18 to TRBJ2-5; TRBD1 is a possible D gene (6 bases). The CDR3 runs 14 residues. Trimming stripped 3 bases from V and 11 bases from J, with 19 bases between. Germline V gene lookup returns CDR1 KGHSH and CDR2 LQKENI.

The gene calls are TRBV29-1 and TRBJ2-5, with D possibly TRBD1 on 5 matching bases. The closer fit of TRBJ2-7 to the DNA end suggests the J call may be wrong. The CDR3 extends over 12 amino acids. Germline CDR1 reads SQVTM; CDR2 reads ANQGSEA. CDR3 sequence: CSVVGQNYEQYF. CDR3 in DNA: TGCAGCGTTGTGGGGCAGAACTACGAGCAGTACTTC.

The V call is TRBV11-2, the J call TRBJ2-7; D perhaps matches TRBD1 (6 bases). The CDR3 runs to 14 residues. V shed 5 bases and J shed 0 bases, with 11 bases lying between them. Germline loops: CDR1 SGHAT, CDR2 FQNNGV. CDR3 protein: CASSPDRSSYEQYF. Written as DNA, the CDR3 is TGTGCCAGCAGCCCAGACAGGAGCTCCTACGAGCAGTACTTC.

This rearrangement joins TRBV27 to TRBJ1-5, with 10 bases lining up with TRBD1. The CDR3 sequence is 15 residues long. The junction had 8 bases not matched to a gene; V was cut back by 5 bases and J by 7 bases. The germline V gene has CDR1 MNHEY and CDR2 SMNVEV (reference sequence). In nucleotides, the CDR3 is TGTGCCAGCAGTGCCGGGACAGGGGCGCGGCAGCCCCAGCATTTT. This codes for CASSAGTGARQPQHF.